This TCR beta chain was recorded in a study of Ad26.COV2.S vaccination and SARS-CoV-2 variants. The repertoire was sequenced with immunoSEQ multiplex PCR; TCRdb's copy has only in-frame clones and lacks some. The sample yields about 180,000 clones, around 85% seen once. Study conclusions and caveats: Reports say spike-specific CD8+ and CD4+ T cell responses covered substantial breadth after vaccination.

Per the germline V gene, CDR1 is MNHEY and CDR2 is SMNVEV (reference sequence). This CDR3 is 15 amino acids long. V lost 8 bases to trimming and J lost 0 bases, with 11 bases between them. A remark on this clone: What it recognizes is unknown.

The sample consisted of peripheral blood, taken after recovery from COVID-19. The TCR sequence derives from a human donor who had recovered from COVID-19. This chain joins TRBV27 and TRBJ2-6; no firm D call. CDR3 bases: TGTGCCAGCGCAACCTCCAGCTCTGGGGCCAACGTCCTGACTTTC. It is translated as CASATSSSGANVLTF.